The rows below give T cell receptor beta chains drawn from one sample of a study of T-cell memory formation after mild COVID-19. One entry per CDR3 protein results from TCRdb running MiXCR on the 5' RACE reads. The top ten hold less than 2.5% of the sample, which has around 5,000 distinct CDR3 sequences, around 25% seen once. Sequenced material: PBMCs or a T cell subset sorted from them (not recorded which). The receptors shown here come from an adult who had mild COVID-19 (a few samples of this study predate the infection). Cell type and time point are not known. Both conserved end residues are part of each CDR3. Clone size is not always given. Where it is, it says once, few, many or a class for expanded clones.

TRBV23-1	TRBJ2-5	.	CASSPRVRGFEETQYF
TRBV4-3	TRBJ2-2	medium-sized	CASSQGTSGSTGELFF
TRBV14	TRBJ2-2	medium-sized	CASSLGLAGNTGELFF
TRBV6-2/TRBV6-3	TRBJ2-3	.	CASSYSTSGDTQYF
TRBV12-3/TRBV12-4	TRBJ1-5	medium-sized	CASGSTDTNQPQHF
TRBV5-1	TRBJ2-1	large	CASSFRGWSSNYNEQFF
TRBV10-3	TRBJ2-3	medium-sized	CAISDRQAFTDTQYF
TRBV12-3/TRBV12-4	TRBJ1-2	.	CASSLSSNYGYTF
TRBV4-3	TRBJ2-1	.	CASSQDTGGSYNEQFF
TRBV7-8	TRBJ2-1	medium-sized	CASSLGLAGSSYNEQFF
TRBV5-1	TRBJ1-1	.	CASSLDGGMNTEAFF
TRBV14	TRBJ2-2	.	CASSHNRAGELFF
TRBV5-1	TRBJ1-3	medium-sized	CASSLGDRTGNTIYF
TRBV5-1	TRBJ2-6	once	CASSLEWTGMGVLTF
TRBV7-9	TRBJ2-7	medium-sized	CASSSRQGSFYEQYF
TRBV4-3	TRBJ2-7	medium-sized	CASSKGYLKGEQYF
TRBV29-1	TRBJ2-7	.	CSVPEGFEQYF
TRBV4-1	TRBJ2-5	.	CASSLWTAQETQYF
TRBV9	TRBJ2-3	.	CASSRGGADTQYF
TRBV6-2/TRBV6-3	TRBJ2-2	many	CASSRSNTGELFF
TRBV5-1	TRBJ1-4	medium-sized	CASSDPGQGYEKLFF
TRBV6-5	TRBJ1-1	medium-sized	CASSYALGTEAFF
TRBV4-3	TRBJ1-5	.	CASSLTWDRGEPQHF
TRBV7-2	TRBJ1-1	medium-sized	CASSLIRGSTEAFF
TRBV15	TRBJ2-3	.	CATSRVSGNTDTQYF
TRBV5-1	TRBJ2-2	medium-sized	CASSSPPLRGNTGELFF
TRBV19	TRBJ2-1	medium-sized	CASSIAGTSGQFF
TRBV12-3/TRBV12-4	TRBJ2-1	medium-sized	CATGAGHHEQFF
TRBV6-1	TRBJ2-1	medium-sized	CASISGARNEQFF
TRBV5-1	TRBJ1-2	medium-sized	CASSSGPELNYGYTF
TRBV7-8	TRBJ1-1	once	CASSLANGGSNTEAFF
TRBV7-9	TRBJ1-5	medium-sized	CASSLGNQPQHF
TRBV30	TRBJ2-7	.	CAWSAQQYGEQYF
TRBV5-1	TRBJ1-4	medium-sized	CASSLGDRAKNEKLFF
TRBV2	TRBJ1-5	medium-sized	CASSEDSTGPQHF
TRBV5-1	TRBJ1-1	medium-sized	CASSPQMNTEAFF
TRBV12-3/TRBV12-4	TRBJ1-1	medium-sized	CASSWGVNTEAFF
TRBV7-2	TRBJ1-5	medium-sized	CASSLDGYSNQPQHF
TRBV11-2	TRBJ2-1	.	CASSTGTSVYNEQFF
TRBV4-1	TRBJ1-1	medium-sized	CASSQDQGTEAFF
TRBV6-6	TRBJ2-7	.	CASSFPAGSSEQYF
TRBV3-1	TRBJ1-3	many	CASSQTGLISGNTIYF
TRBV4-2	TRBJ1-2	medium-sized	CASSPRDFSDGYTF
TRBV12-3/TRBV12-4	TRBJ2-2	.	CASRRQGPGELFF
TRBV5-1	TRBJ2-5	medium-sized	CASSGLKDTSLQETQYF
TRBV6-2/TRBV6-3	TRBJ1-6	medium-sized	CASSRPGGADSPLHF
TRBV12-3/TRBV12-4	TRBJ2-5	medium-sized	CASSLDYVPIRETQYF